Sequencing of this T cell receptor beta chain was carried out in a study of cytomegalovirus exposure and HLA in healthy donors. Study-wide results and caveats: Later, an analysis found that TCR clusters from the first cohort tended to co-occur in the 95 to 150 validation repertoires. Reported results showed that the classifier diagnosed cytomegalovirus status with high specificity and sensitivity. Altogether, 160 or so TCR beta chains were recorded as cytomegalovirus-associated.

Note on this clone: Its antigen is not identified.

Profiled with immunoSEQ multiplex PCR; TCRdb holds only in-frame clones, not every one. This table holds about 120,000 clones, roughly 88% found once. The donors were part of the validation cohort of 100 to 150 subjects. That cohort was separate from the first cohort, which comprised under 700 subjects. This CDR3 is built from 16 residues. Germline lookup yields CDR1 SEHNR and CDR2 FQNEAQ (reference sequence). V dropped 2 bases and J dropped 5; count of bases not matched to a gene: 4. The chain recombines TRBV7-9 with TRBJ2-7, with 15 bases fitting TRBD2. This clonotype originated in a young man in good health and CMV-seronegative. The sample consisted of PBMCs. CDR3: CASSLTGTSGRNEQYF. As DNA, the CDR3 is TGTGCCAGCAGCTTAACCGGGACTAGCGGGAGGAACGAGCAGTACTTC. The full variable domain, its missing parts supplied by reference TRBV7-9 and TRBJ2-7, is DTGVSQNPRHKITKRGQNVTFRCDPISEHNRLYWYRQTLGQGPEFLTYFQNEAQLEKSRLLSDRFSAERPKGSFSTLEIQRTEQGDSAMYLCASSLTGTSGRNEQYFGPGTRLTVT.